This T cell receptor beta chain is drawn from a study of T cells in Graves' hyperthyroidism and ophthalmopathy. Germline V lookup: CDR1 LNHDA, CDR2 SQIVND (reference sequence). Trimming took 5 bases from V and 1 from J, leaving 10 bases between them. The CDR3 contains 14 residues. The source material, RNA transcripts, was used to amplify TCR beta CDR3 regions. Primed by the HTBI set, a first-round RT-PCR was run on the TCR CDR3. TCRdb processed the multiplex PCR reads anew with MiXCR; each CDR3 protein has one entry. The sample holds 400,000 to 500,000 distinct CDR3 sequences, roughly 15% seen once. This chain connects TRBV19 to TRBJ2-3; D gene uncertain. Source material: blood. The sequence was collected from a man aged 18-30 years with Graves' ophthalmopathy. The DNA for the CDR3 is TGTGCCAGTAGTCCCCACACAGGCACAGATACGCAGTATTTT. Protein product: CASSPHTGTDTQYF.